This is a list of T cell receptor beta chains from one sample in a study of long-term antiretroviral therapy in people with HIV. Measured with immunoSEQ multiplex PCR; TCRdb has only the in-frame clones, and not every one. The profile shows over 25,000 clones, 80% to 90% of them singletons. The sample was unsorted PBMCs, taken 3 years after starting antiretroviral therapy. These receptors came from a man aged 40-50 years with HIV. The CDR3 runs from the conserved cysteine through the conserved F or W. A D gene is named only where the DNA matches it firmly. The size entry is marked missing in some rows and otherwise reads once, few, many or a size class.

>TRBD1|14|.|TRBV7-6|TRBJ2-3
CASQTGVIADTQYF
TGTGCCAGCCAAACAGGGGTCATCGCAGATACGCAGTATTTT
>.|12|.|TRBV29-1|TRBJ1-1
CSVVTGVTEAFF
TGCAGCGTTGTGACGGGGGTCACTGAAGCTTTCTTT
>.|15|once|TRBV15|TRBJ2-2
CATSREGLTEGELFF
TGTGCCACCAGCAGAGAGGGACTGACCGAAGGGGAGCTGTTTTTT
>.|12|.|TRBV19|TRBJ1-1
CASSRGSTEAFF
TGTGCCAGTAGTAGGGGTTCCACTGAAGCTTTCTTT
>.|14|.|TRBV6-1|TRBJ2-7
CASSDWGRNYEQYF
TGTGCCAGCAGTGATTGGGGCAGAAACTACGAGCAGTACTTC
>.|15|.|TRBV6-5|TRBJ1-4
CASSYSAVFNEKLFF
TGTGCCAGCAGTTACTCCGCAGTCTTTAATGAAAAACTGTTTTTT
>.|13|.|TRBV11-3|TRBJ2-7
CASSLDSSYEQYF
TGTGCCAGCAGCTTAGATAGCTCCTACGAGCAGTACTTC
>.|16|.|TRBV29-1|TRBJ1-3
CSVEDWSWSSGNTIYF
TGCAGCGTTGAAGATTGGTCCTGGAGCTCTGGAAACACCATATATTTT
>.|11|.|TRBV19|TRBJ1-1
CATHLGSEAFF
TGTGCCACCCATCTGGGGAGTGAAGCTTTCTTT
>.|15|.|TRBV9|TRBJ2-3
CASSVGPGPTDTQYF
TGTGCCAGCAGCGTAGGACCAGGCCCCACAGATACGCAGTATTTT
>.|10|.|TRBV6-1|TRBJ1-1
CASSEWEAFF
TGTGCCAGCAGTGAATGGGAAGCTTTCTTT
>TRBD1|15|.|TRBV5-1|TRBJ2-2
CASSLGQGNTGELFF
TGCGCCAGCAGCCTGGGACAGGGGAACACCGGGGAGCTGTTTTTT
>.|14|.|TRBV6-6|TRBJ1-4
CASSYDSQGEKLFF
TGTGCCAGCAGTTACGACTCGCAGGGGGAAAAACTGTTTTTT
>.|12|.|TRBV9|TRBJ1-1
CASSPPGTEAFF
TGTGCCAGCAGCCCACCAGGCACTGAAGCTTTCTTT
>.|14|.|TRBV11-2|TRBJ1-1
CASSLPGINTEAFF
TGTGCCAGCAGCTTACCAGGGATAAACACTGAAGCTTTCTTT
>.|14|.|TRBV28|TRBJ1-2
CASNDPPRGYGYTF
TGTGCCAGCAACGACCCCCCGCGGGGCTATGGCTACACCTTC
>TRBD2|16|.|TRBV10-3|TRBJ2-1
CAISGYPIAGVGEQFF
TGTGCCATCAGTGGGTACCCCATAGCGGGAGTTGGGGAGCAGTTCTTC
>TRBD2|13|.|TRBV28|TRBJ2-1
CASSSGLANEQFF
TGTGCCAGCAGTTCCGGACTAGCGAATGAGCAGTTCTTC
>.|12|.|TRBV9|TRBJ2-1
CASSVGWTPPFF
TGTGCCAGCAGCGTGGGTTGGACCCCACCGTTCTTC
>.|14|.|TRBV21-1|TRBJ2-7
CASSKHSPPYEQYF
TGTGCCAGCAGCAAACACTCTCCACCCTACGAGCAGTACTTC
>.|18|.|TRBV7-9|TRBJ2-3
CASSFPHDEGGLTDTQYF
TGTGCCAGCAGCTTTCCCCACGACGAGGGAGGACTCACAGATACGCAGTATTTT
>.|17|.|TRBV7-8|TRBJ1-3
CASSFEWTETFGNTIYF
TGTGCCAGCAGCTTCGAATGGACAGAGACTTTCGGAAACACCATATATTTT
>TRBD1|16|.|TRBV28|TRBJ2-7
CASSLWEGTGGCEQYF
TGTGCCAGCAGTTTATGGGAGGGGACAGGGGGATGTGAGCAGTACTTC
>TRBD1|12|few|TRBV7-9|TRBJ2-3
CAIDRGTDTQYF
TGTGCCATCGACAGGGGTACAGATACGCAGTATTTT
>.|14|.|TRBV9|TRBJ2-5
CASSVSQYQETQYF
TGTGCCAGCAGCGTATCTCAGTACCAAGAGACCCAGTACTTC
>.|14|few|TRBV10-3|TRBJ2-2
CATVRVANTGELFF
TGTGCCACAGTCAGGGTAGCGAACACCGGGGAGCTGTTTTTT
>TRBD2|14|.|TRBV11-2|TRBJ2-4
CASSQGRGRDIQYF
TGTGCCAGCAGCCAGGGTCGAGGGAGGGACATTCAGTACTTC
>.|14|.|TRBV6-6|TRBJ1-3
CASGAGTEGNTIYF
TGTGCCAGTGGGGCGGGGACCGAAGGAAACACCATATATTTT
>.|12|.|TRBV27|TRBJ1-1
CASSSVNTEAFF
TGTGCCAGCAGCTCCGTGAACACTGAAGCTTTCTTT
>.|13|.|TRBV5-1|TRBJ2-1
CASSLSQKGEQFF
TGCGCCAGCAGCTTGTCCCAGAAGGGTGAGCAGTTCTTC
>.|14|.|TRBV15|TRBJ2-7
CATSRWGPDYEQYF
TGTGCCACCAGCCGTTGGGGACCGGACTACGAGCAGTACTTC
>.|14|.|TRBV18|TRBJ1-5
CASSPGSGNQPQHF
TGTGCCAGCTCACCGGGCAGCGGCAATCAGCCCCAGCATTTT
>TRBD1|16|.|TRBV11-3|TRBJ2-6
CASSGQGVSGANVLTF
TGTGCCAGCTCGGGACAGGGGGTTTCTGGGGCCAACGTCCTGACTTTC
>.|14|.|TRBV2|TRBJ2-3
CATDYQPITDTQYF
TGTGCCACCGACTACCAGCCTATCACAGATACGCAGTATTTT
>.|14|.|TRBV2|TRBJ2-3
CASNIGPLTDTQYF
TGTGCCAGCAACATTGGGCCCTTGACAGATACGCAGTATTTT
>TRBD1|16|once|TRBV5-5|TRBJ1-2
CASSLDRTGGNYGYTF
TGTGCCAGCAGCTTGGACCGGACAGGCGGTAACTATGGCTACACCTTC
>.|12|.|TRBV7-9|TRBJ2-1
CASTSRDNEQFF
TGTGCCAGCACCTCTCGGGACAATGAGCAGTTCTTC
>TRBD1|18|.|TRBV11-2|TRBJ2-7
CASSLVVRAGTASYEQYF
TGTGCCAGCAGCTTAGTAGTACGCGCCGGGACAGCCTCCTACGAGCAGTACTTC
>.|15|few|TRBV11-2|TRBJ2-7
CASSLDLATSYEQYF
TGTGCCAGCAGCTTAGATTTGGCCACCTCCTACGAGCAGTACTTC
>.|17|.|TRBV18|TRBJ2-5
CASSPPLGTLYQETQYF
TGTGCCAGCTCCCCACCCTTGGGCACTTTGTACCAAGAGACCCAGTACTTC
>TRBD1|15|.|TRBV7-2|TRBJ1-5
CASSPGTGVNQPQHF
TGTGCCAGCAGCCCTGGGACAGGAGTCAATCAGCCCCAGCATTTT
>TRBD2|17|.|TRBV30|TRBJ2-5
CAWSGLAGGQYQETQYF
TGTGCCTGGAGTGGGCTAGCGGGAGGGCAGTACCAAGAGACCCAGTACTTC
>.|14|.|TRBV4-2|TRBJ1-5
CASSPGPQSEPQHF
TGTGCCAGCAGCCCGGGACCCCAGTCAGAGCCCCAGCATTTT